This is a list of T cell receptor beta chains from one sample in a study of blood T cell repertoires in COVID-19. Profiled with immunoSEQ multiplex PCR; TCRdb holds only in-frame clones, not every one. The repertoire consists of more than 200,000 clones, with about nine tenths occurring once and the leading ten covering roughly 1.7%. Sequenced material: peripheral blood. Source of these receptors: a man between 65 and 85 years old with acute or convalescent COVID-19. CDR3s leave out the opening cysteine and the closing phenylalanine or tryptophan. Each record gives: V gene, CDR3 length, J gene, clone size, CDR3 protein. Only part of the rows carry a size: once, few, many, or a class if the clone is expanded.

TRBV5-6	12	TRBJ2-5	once	ASSLTRDEETQY
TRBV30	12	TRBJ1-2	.	AWSLQPANYGYT
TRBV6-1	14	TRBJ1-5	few	ASSAGILNSNQPQH
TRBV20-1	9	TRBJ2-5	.	SAREGRTQY
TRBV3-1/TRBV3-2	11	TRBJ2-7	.	ASSRASSDEQY
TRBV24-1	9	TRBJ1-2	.	ATSQGVGYT
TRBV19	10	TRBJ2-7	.	ASGTGVYEQY
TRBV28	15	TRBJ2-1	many	ASSPLWGPSSYNEQF
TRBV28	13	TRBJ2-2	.	ASSLSRGRGRELF
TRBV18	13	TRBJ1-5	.	ASSLTGTSNQPQH
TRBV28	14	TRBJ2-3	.	ASSLRDRVITDTQY
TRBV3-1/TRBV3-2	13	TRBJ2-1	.	ASSQWSGRANEQF
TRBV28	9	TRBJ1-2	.	ASSVGHGYT
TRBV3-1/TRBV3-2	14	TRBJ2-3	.	ASSPASGRSTDTQY
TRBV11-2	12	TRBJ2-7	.	ASTKTGTAYEQY
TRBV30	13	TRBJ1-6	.	AWNLGGNSNSPLH
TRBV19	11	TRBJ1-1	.	ASSIQGGTEAF
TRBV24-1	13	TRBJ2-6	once	ATSDPNSGANVLT
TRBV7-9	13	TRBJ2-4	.	ASSAGQARGGIQY
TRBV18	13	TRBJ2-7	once	ASSPKGTGAYEQY
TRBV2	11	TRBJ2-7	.	ASSSSQGDEQY
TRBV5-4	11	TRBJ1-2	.	ASSADRVHGYT
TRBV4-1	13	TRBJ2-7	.	ASSLTTSGSYEQY
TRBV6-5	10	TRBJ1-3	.	AAGDSGNTIY
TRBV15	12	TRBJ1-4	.	ATSFALTNEKLF
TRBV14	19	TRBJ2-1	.	ASSQSTASARLISSYNEQF
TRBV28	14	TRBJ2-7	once	ASSLTPSGTSYEQY
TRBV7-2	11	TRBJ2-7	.	ASSFFQSYEQY
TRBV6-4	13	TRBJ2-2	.	ASSEIAGTTGELF
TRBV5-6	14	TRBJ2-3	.	ASSPIGTQSGPSQY
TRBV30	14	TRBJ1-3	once	AWSVGRRYSGNTIY
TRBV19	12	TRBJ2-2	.	ASSIGGGPGELF
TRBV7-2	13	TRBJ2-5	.	ASSLARTGQETQY
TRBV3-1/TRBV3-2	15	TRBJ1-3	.	ASSLMGGALSGNTIY
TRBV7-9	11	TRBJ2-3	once	ASSVGTTDTQY
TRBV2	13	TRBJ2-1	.	ASSELRGSYNEQF
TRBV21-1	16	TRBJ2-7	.	ASSKEIEGEDNSYEQY
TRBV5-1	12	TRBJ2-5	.	ASRGEPIKETQY
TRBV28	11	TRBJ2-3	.	ASRGTSTDTQY
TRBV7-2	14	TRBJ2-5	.	ASSLARGLGQETQY
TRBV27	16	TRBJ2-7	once	ANPAGTSGRGGSYEQY
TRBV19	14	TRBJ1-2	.	ASSTGDRITNYGYT
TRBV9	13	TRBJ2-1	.	ASSVLAGGYNEQF